This is a list of T cell receptor beta chains from one sample in a study of chemoradiotherapy in HPV16-positive cancers. Method: immunoSEQ multiplex PCR; TCRdb's copy keeps in-frame clones and lacks some. Here the sample spans approximately 20,000 clones, roughly 86% being singletons. Sequenced material: blood, taken from a patient who underwent chemoradiotherapy. The receptors stem from a human donor with HPV-associated anogenital cancer. Both conserved end residues are part of each CDR3. Each record gives: V gene, J gene, D gene, CDR3 protein. A D gene is named only where the DNA matches it firmly.

TRBV19	TRBJ1-5	TRBD1	CASSIVGQDNQPQHF
TRBV18	TRBJ2-5	-	CASSYARLETQYF
TRBV11-2	TRBJ1-6	TRBD1	CASSSGTDFNSPLHF
TRBV5-1	TRBJ2-7	TRBD2	CASSFFPGTSSNEQYF
TRBV5-1	TRBJ1-1	-	CASSLVAGRLVAEAFF
TRBV28	TRBJ2-2	TRBD2	CASSLSSWWREGPRTGELFF
TRBV4-3	TRBJ2-3	-	CASSQVFASSTDTQYF
TRBV19	TRBJ2-3	TRBD2	CASSGLTSGGTDTQYF
TRBV5-4	TRBJ2-1	TRBD2	CASSLAGLGADEQFF
TRBV7-6	TRBJ2-1	-	CASSLRRVVGSSYNEQFF
TRBV18	TRBJ1-1	-	CASSPGRFEAFF
TRBV4-3	TRBJ2-2	-	CASSQEFPGNTGELFF
TRBV27	TRBJ1-6	-	CAISAGGLKRLGSPLHF
TRBV11-2	TRBJ1-3	-	CASSLVGGDAGNTIYF
TRBV28	TRBJ2-6	TRBD1	CASRPGQGSPGANVLTF
TRBV6-1	TRBJ2-2	-	CASSGFGGPLGTGELFF
TRBV5-1	TRBJ1-6	-	CASSLAGEVWSPLHF
TRBV7-6	TRBJ2-7	-	CASSSSSREQYF
TRBV20-1	TRBJ1-4	-	CSALRNEKLFF
TRBV5-1	TRBJ2-7	-	CASSLGSSSYEQYF
TRBV7-2	TRBJ1-1	TRBD1	CASSLGRGQAEAFF
TRBV4-3	TRBJ1-2	-	CASSQDPLGVYGYTF
TRBV20-1	TRBJ2-7	-	CSAGTGLEQYF
TRBV6-5	TRBJ1-6	TRBD1	CASSYTGQGRSSPLHF
TRBV18	TRBJ2-7	-	CASGGTSVSDEQYF
TRBV7-2	TRBJ2-1	TRBD2	CASSLGASGGYNEQFF
TRBV6-4	TRBJ2-2	-	CASSDRETGELFF
TRBV6-6	TRBJ2-1	TRBD2	CASSRRRGGGANEQFF